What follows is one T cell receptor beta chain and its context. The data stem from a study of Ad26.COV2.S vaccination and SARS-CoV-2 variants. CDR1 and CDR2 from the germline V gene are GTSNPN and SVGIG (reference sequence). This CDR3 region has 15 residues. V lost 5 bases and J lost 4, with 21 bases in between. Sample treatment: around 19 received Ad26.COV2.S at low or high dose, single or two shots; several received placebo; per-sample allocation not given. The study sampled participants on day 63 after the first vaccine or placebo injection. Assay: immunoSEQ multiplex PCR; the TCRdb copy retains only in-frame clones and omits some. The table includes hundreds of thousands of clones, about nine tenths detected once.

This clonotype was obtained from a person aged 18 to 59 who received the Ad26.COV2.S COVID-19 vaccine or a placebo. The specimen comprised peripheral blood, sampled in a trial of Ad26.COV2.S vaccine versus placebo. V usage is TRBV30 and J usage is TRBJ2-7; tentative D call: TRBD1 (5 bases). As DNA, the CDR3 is TGTGCCTGGGCGGCAACAGGTGAATCAAGGTACGAGCAGTACTTC. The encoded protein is CAWAATGESRYEQYF.